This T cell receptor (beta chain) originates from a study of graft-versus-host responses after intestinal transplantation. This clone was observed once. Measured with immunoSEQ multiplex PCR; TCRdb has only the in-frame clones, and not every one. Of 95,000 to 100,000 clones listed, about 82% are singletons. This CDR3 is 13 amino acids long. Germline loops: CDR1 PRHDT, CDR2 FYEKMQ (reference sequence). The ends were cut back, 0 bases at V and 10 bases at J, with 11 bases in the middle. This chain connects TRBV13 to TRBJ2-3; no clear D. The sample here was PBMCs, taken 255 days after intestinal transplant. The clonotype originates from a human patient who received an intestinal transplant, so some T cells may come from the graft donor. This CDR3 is CASSLGMERAQYF. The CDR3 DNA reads TGTGCCAGCAGCTTAGGCATGGAAAGGGCGCAGTATTTT.